This T cell receptor beta chain was identified in a study of blood T cell repertoires in COVID-19. This CDR3 has 16 amino acids. Germline CDR1 is SGDLS and CDR2 is YYNGEE. Trimming removed 0 bases at V and 8 bases at J, with 20 bases between. The table came from immunoSEQ multiplex PCR; TCRdb's copy has only in-frame clones and leaves some out. The sample holds 20,000 to 25,000 clones, roughly 82% seen once. Sequenced: peripheral blood. The TCR comes from a human donor with active COVID-19. The donor label of this sample is uncertain. V is TRBV9 and J is TRBJ1-2; D possibly corresponds to TRBD1 (6 bases). CDR3 in amino acids: CASSVVPGAMMGGYTF. In DNA, the CDR3 is TGTGCCAGCAGCGTAGTTCCAGGGGCGATGATGGGAGGCTACACCTTC.